The 13 T cell receptor beta chains below come from one sample, sequenced in a study of cytomegalovirus exposure and HLA in healthy donors. Sequenced by immunoSEQ multiplex PCR; TCRdb stores in-frame clones only, minus some. The sample lists about 76,000 clones, 94% occurring once. The specimen sequenced was PBMCs. All receptors derive from a woman aged 18-29 years in good health and CMV-seropositive.

The chain couples TRBV10-3 to TRBJ2-7, with TRBD2 matching over 7 bases. The CDR3 contains 17 residues. V gave up 4 bases and J gave up 0 bases; unmatched junction bases: 12. Germline CDR1 is ENHRY and CDR2 is SYGVKD. The CDR3 is CAISVLMVWGGSYEQYF. The DNA of the CDR3 is TGTGCCATCAGTGTTTTAATGGTGTGGGGGGGCTCCTACGAGCAGTACTTC.

This clone has a single count. The chain recombines TRBV7-6 with TRBJ2-6, with a possible D match to TRBD1 (6 bases). Trimming took off 6 bases at V and 2 bases at J, with 11 bases between the two ends. This CDR3 spans 15 amino acids. The germline V gene encodes CDR1 SGHVS and CDR2 FNYEAQ. CDR3 sequence reads: CASSYTGPGANVLTF. The CDR3 bases are TGTGCCAGCAGTTACACAGGGCCTGGGGCCAACGTCCTGACTTTC. Using reference TRBV7-6 and TRBJ2-6 for the parts outside the CDR3, the full variable domain is GAGVSQSPRYKVTKRGQDVALRCDPISGHVSLYWYRQALGQGPEFLTYFNYEAQQDKSGLPNDRFSAERPEGSISTLTIQRTEQRDSAMYRCASSYTGPGANVLTFGAGSRLTVL.

In its sample, this clone was seen once. The J gene is TRBJ2-1, the V gene TRBV7-9; 13 nucleotides align to TRBD2. The CDR3 consists of 16 residues. V shed 4 bases, J shed 7 bases, and the junction held 7 bases outside the gene matches. Germline V gene sequence: CDR1 SEHNR, CDR2 FQNEAQ (reference sequence). CDR3 protein: CASSSTSTSGRNEQFF. The CDR3 bases are TGTGCCAGCAGCTCTACTTCGACTAGCGGGAGGAATGAGCAGTTCTTC.

The gene calls are TRBV7-9 and TRBJ2-1, with 11 bases matching TRBD2. The trim removed 5 bases at V and 8 bases at J, leaving 14 bases unmatched. CDR1 and CDR2 (germline): SEHNR, FQNEAQ (reference sequence). The CDR3 sequence is 17 residues long. The CDR3 sequence is CASSPLAGGLSAHEQFF. The CDR3 nucleotides read TGTGCCAGCAGCCCTTTAGCGGGAGGGCTGTCTGCGCATGAGCAGTTCTTC.

This clone was picked up one time. This chain uses TRBV5-1 with TRBJ2-5; 7 bases line up with TRBD2. CDR3 size: 14 residues. V shed 4 bases, J shed 7 bases, and the junction held 10 bases outside the gene matches. The germline gives CDR1 SGHRS, CDR2 YFSETQ. CDR3: CASSPMGLPGTQYF. CDR3 coding DNA: TGCGCCAGCAGCCCGATGGGACTACCAGGGACCCAGTACTTC.

V and J are TRBV4-3 and TRBJ2-7, with D unclear. Deletions cut 0 bases from V and 0 bases from J, with 9 bases between. Germline V lookup: CDR1 LGHNA, CDR2 YSLEER. This CDR3 comprises 15 residues. The CDR3 reads CASSQDPRSSYEQYF. In nucleotides, the CDR3 is TGCGCCAGCAGCCAAGATCCCCGGAGCTCCTACGAGCAGTACTTC.

V is TRBV9 and J is TRBJ2-7; D is possibly TRBD2 (7 bases). The length of the CDR3 is 11 residues. Trimming removed 4 bases from V and 9 bases from J, with 11 bases in between. Germline V gives CDR1 SGDLS, CDR2 YYNGEE. CDR3 residues: CASSSGEGQYF. The DNA for the CDR3 is TGTGCCAGCAGCTCAGGGGAGGGGCAGTACTTC.

V and J are TRBV6-5 and TRBJ1-5; TRBD1 is a possible D gene (6 bases). From germline, CDR1 is MNHEY and CDR2 SVGAGI. The CDR3 has 14 amino acids. Trimming removed 4 bases at V and 3 bases at J, with 10 bases between. The DNA for the CDR3 is TGTGCCAGCAGTTCAGGACAGTTCAATCAGCCCCAGCATTTT. It encodes CASSSGQFNQPQHF.

V and J are TRBV7-2 and TRBJ1-5, with D possibly being TRBD1 (5 bases). The CDR3 is 14 amino acids. Germline V CDR1 and CDR2: SGHTA, FQGNSA. V lost 6 bases to trimming and J lost 5 bases, with 14 bases between them. The CDR3 nucleotides read TGTGCCAGCAGAAAAACAGGATGGGATCAGCCCCAGCATTTT. This translates into CASRKTGWDQPQHF. Supplemented by reference TRBV7-2 and TRBJ1-5, the full variable domain reads GAGVSQSPSNKVTEKGKDVELRCDPISGHTALYWYRQSLGQGLEFLIYFQGNSAPDKSGLPSDRFSAERTGGSVSTLTIQRTQQEDSAVYLCASRKTGWDQPQHFGDGTRLSIL.

V and J are TRBV11-3 and TRBJ2-1, with D possibly TRBD2 on 5 matching bases. Trimming cost V 2 bases and J 7 bases, with 15 bases left between them. The CDR3 is 15 residues long. CDR1 and CDR2 (germline): SGHNT, YENEEA. DNA for the CDR3: TGTGCCAGCAGCTTAATCAGCGGCTCAAGGAATGAGCAGTTCTTC. Translating it yields CASSLISGSRNEQFF.

The chain joins TRBV6-1 to TRBJ2-1, with D tentatively TRBD2 (7 bases). The CDR3 is 16 residues long. The ends were cut back, 4 bases at V and 4 bases at J, with 17 bases in the middle. Germline V gene sequence: CDR1 MNHNS, CDR2 SASEGT. CDR3 in DNA: TGTGCCAGCAGTGTTCTCGGGGGAGGGGGTTACAATGAGCAGTTCTTC. It yields the protein CASSVLGGGGYNEQFF.

The chain has TRBV7-2 and TRBJ1-1; TRBD1 agrees at 7 bases. After removal of 1 base from V and 10 bases from J, the junction contained 18 bases not matched to a gene. Germline CDR1 is SGHTA and CDR2 is FQGNSA. The CDR3 runs 17 residues. The CDR3 sequence is CASSLDRGILSSWGAFF. The CDR3 nucleotides read TGTGCCAGCAGCTTAGACAGGGGTATATTGAGTTCCTGGGGAGCTTTCTTT.

CDR3 residues: CASSPSGGNDNEQFF. DNA for the CDR3: TGTGCCAGCAGCCCCAGCGGGGGGAACGACAATGAGCAGTTCTTC. The chain links TRBV7-2 to TRBJ2-1, with 9 nucleotides matching TRBD2. V gave up 5 bases and J gave up 5 bases; unmatched junction bases: 7. In germline, CDR1 is SGHTA, CDR2 FQGNSA. The CDR3 is made up of 15 amino acids. The full variable domain, its missing parts supplied by reference TRBV7-2 and TRBJ2-1, is GAGVSQSPSNKVTEKGKDVELRCDPISGHTALYWYRQSLGQGLEFLIYFQGNSAPDKSGLPSDRFSAERTGGSVSTLTIQRTQQEDSAVYLCASSPSGGNDNEQFFGPGTRLTVL.